The 29 T cell receptor beta chains listed next were all sequenced from one sample in a study of post-analysis software for immune sequencing data. Overall study findings and caveats: Higher frequency in patients than in controls was seen for about five TRBV segments, with TRBV5-6, TRBV5-1 and TRBV20-1 among them.

These receptors are not linked to any known antigen. Researchers reported that TCR beta cDNA libraries carried unique molecular identifiers. TCRdb re-analysed the PCR reads in MiXCR, keeping a single row per CDR3 protein. The sample consists of a few hundred thousand distinct CDR3 sequences, less than 35% of them appearing once. Sequenced material: blood. These receptors were obtained from a girl aged 5 to 17 with multiple sclerosis.

This clonotype came up a few times. CDR3 bases: TGTGCCAGCAGCCACCCTGTAAAGCGGGGGGGCAGCTCCTACAATGAGCAGTTCTTC. Residues: CASSHPVKRGGSSYNEQFF. This chain links TRBV7-2 with TRBJ2-1; TRBD2 matches 10 bases. V gave up 5 bases and J gave up 0 bases; unmatched junction bases: 13. Germline CDR1 reads SGHTA; CDR2 reads FQGNSA. This CDR3 comprises 19 residues.

This clonotype turned up a few times. For the CDR3, the DNA is TGTGCCAGCTCACGGGAGGCAGGCCCCGTCTATGGCTACACCTTC. It specifies CASSREAGPVYGYTF. The genes are TRBV18 and TRBJ1-2, with no clear D. Germline CDR1 is KGHSH and CDR2 is LQKENI. V lost 4 bases and J lost 4, with 16 bases in between. The CDR3 extends over 15 amino acids.

The rearrangement joins TRBV9 to TRBJ1-6; TRBD1 aligns across 8 bases. The CDR3 covers 14 residues. Germline-derived CDR1 and CDR2 are SGDLS and YYNGEE. V shed 4 bases and J 10 bases; nucleotides not matched to a gene: 7. CDR3 loop: CASSSDRGRSPLHF. CDR3 nucleotide sequence: TGTGCCAGCAGCTCAGACAGGGGTCGGTCACCCCTCCACTTT.

V gene TRBV5-1 combines with J gene TRBJ2-3, with 16 bases aligning to TRBD2. The CDR3 sequence is 21 residues long. The junction had 14 bases not matched to a gene; V was cut back by 4 bases and J by 0 bases. CDR1 SGHRS and CDR2 YFSETQ come from the germline V gene. The CDR3 bases are TGCGCCAGCAGCACGGGACTAGCGGGGGGGAACAAGAACCCAAGCACAGATACGCAGTATTTT. It yields the protein CASSTGLAGGNKNPSTDTQYF.

This chain links TRBV18 with TRBJ1-5; no firm D call. CDR3 length: 15 residues. Trimming pared 3 bases from V and 3 bases from J, leaving 12 bases between. CDR1 KGHSH and CDR2 LQKENI come from the germline V gene. The CDR3 sequence: CASSPTFVDNQPQHF. The DNA for the CDR3 is TGTGCCAGCTCACCCACCTTCGTAGACAATCAGCCCCAGCATTTT.

This clonotype was recorded a few times. The chain links TRBV5-5 to TRBJ2-4; 7 nucleotides agree with TRBD1. CDR3 size: 15 residues. Germline V gene sequence: CDR1 SGHKS, CDR2 YYEKEE (reference sequence). Trimming took 4 bases from V and 7 from J; bases not matched to a gene: 11. The CDR3 is CASSPAQNRGNIQYF. The CDR3 DNA is TGTGCCAGCAGCCCCGCCCAAAACAGGGGTAACATTCAGTACTTC. The whole variable domain, remainder taken from reference TRBV5-5 and TRBJ2-4, is DAGVTQSPTHLIKTRGQQVTLRCSPISGHKSVSWYQQVLGQGPQFIFQYYEKEERGRGNFPDRFSARQFPNYSSELNVNALLLGDSALYLCASSPAQNRGNIQYFGAGTRLSVL.

The V call is TRBV7-9, the J call TRBJ2-1, with D possibly TRBD2 on 5 matching bases. Germline V gene data show CDR1 as SEHNR and CDR2 as FQNEAQ (reference sequence). V was trimmed by 5 bases and J by 9 bases, leaving 11 bases between them. The CDR3 sequence is 12 residues long. CDR3: CASSPGLPEQFF. As DNA, the CDR3 is TGTGCCAGCAGCCCCGGACTTCCTGAGCAGTTCTTC.

This clonotype was counted only a few times. The chain uses TRBV7-9 and TRBJ2-1, with D possibly being TRBD2 (5 bases). Trimming pared 11 bases from V and 5 bases from J, leaving 13 bases between. This CDR3 spans 12 amino acids. CDR1 SEHNR and CDR2 FQNEAQ come from the germline V gene (reference sequence). The CDR3 reads CAGGLKHNEQFF. CDR3 DNA: TGTGCCGGCGGACTGAAACACAATGAGCAGTTCTTC. The entire variable domain, with the rest obtained from reference TRBV7-9 and TRBJ2-1, is as follows: DTGVSQNPRHKITKRGQNVTFRCDPISEHNRLYWYRQTLGQGPEFLTYFQNEAQLEKSRLLSDRFSAERPKGSFSTLEIQRTEQGDSAMYLCAGGLKHNEQFFGPGTRLTVL.

This rearrangement joins TRBV7-6 to TRBJ1-1; a weak D match, TRBD1 (5 bases). Germline CDR1 SGHVS, CDR2 FNYEAQ. V lost 1 base to trimming and J lost 4 bases, with 13 bases between them. The CDR3 has 15 residues. As DNA, the CDR3 is TGTGCCAGCAGCTTAGAGCAGGGCGGAATCACTGAAGCTTTCTTT. This codes for CASSLEQGGITEAFF. Full variable domain (rest looked up from reference TRBV7-6 and TRBJ1-1): GAGVSQSPRYKVTKRGQDVALRCDPISGHVSLYWYRQALGQGPEFLTYFNYEAQQDKSGLPNDRFSAERPEGSISTLTIQRTEQRDSAMYRCASSLEQGGITEAFFGQGTRLTVV.

Note on this clonotype: An end of the junction does not agree with germline; a read error may underlie this. The rearrangement uses TRBV4-3 and TRBJ1-2, with 9 bases lining up with TRBD1. This CDR3 region has 16 residues. Germline V lookup: CDR1 LGHNA, CDR2 YSLEER. The CDR3 region has the DNA TGCGCCGGCAGCCAAACACAGGGGGCGCGTAGAGGTGGCTACACCTTC. This encodes CAGSQTQGARRGGYTF.

This clonotype was counted only a few times. The V call is TRBV7-9, the J call TRBJ2-7, with D perhaps matching TRBD1 (6 bases). Per germline, CDR1 SEHNR and CDR2 FQNEAQ (reference sequence). The CDR3 spans 14 residues. V shed 4 bases and J shed 3 bases, with 13 bases lying between them. CDR3 loop: CASSSTGHGYEQYF. Written as DNA, the CDR3 is TGTGCCAGCAGCTCGACGGGACACGGCTACGAGCAGTACTTC.

The chain has TRBV5-6 and TRBJ2-7, with 7 bases fitting TRBD1. The CDR3 loop spans 14 amino acids. V trimming: 0 bases; J trimming: 4 bases; junction bases outside the gene matches: 4. Germline CDR1 and CDR2: SGHDT and YYEEEE. The CDR3 spells CASSLDTGEYEQYF. As DNA, the CDR3 is TGTGCCAGCAGCTTGGATACAGGGGAGTACGAGCAGTACTTC.

This clonotype was observed many times. J is TRBJ1-2 and V is TRBV30; D gene unclear. Trimming removed 3 bases at V and 2 bases at J, with 19 bases between. CDR1 is GTSNPN and CDR2 is SVGIG in the germline V gene (reference sequence). The CDR3 length is 16 residues. For the CDR3, the DNA is TGTGCCTGGAGGGTTGCATGGCTCACGTCAAACTATGGCTACACCTTC. It encodes CAWRVAWLTSNYGYTF.

The table lists this clonotype with a few counts. The CDR3 here is CASVQAGGSYNEQFF. The CDR3 bases are TGTGCCAGCGTCCAAGCGGGGGGGTCCTACAATGAGCAGTTCTTC. The chain joins TRBV4-2 to TRBJ2-1, with TRBD2 matching over 10 bases. V trimming: 8 bases; J trimming: 1 base; junction bases outside the gene matches: 5. CDR3 length: 15 residues. From germline, CDR1 is LGHNA and CDR2 YNFKEQ.

This rearrangement joins TRBV9 to TRBJ2-1; D possibly matches TRBD1 or TRBD2 (5 bases each). This CDR3 comprises 15 residues. The germline CDR1 and CDR2 sequences are SGDLS and YYNGEE. Between the trimmed V and J ends, which lost 0 bases and 9 bases, there was a span of 16 bases. CDR3 protein: CASSVVGRGGGEQFF. In DNA, the CDR3 is TGTGCCAGCAGCGTAGTGGGACGCGGAGGCGGTGAGCAGTTCTTC.

This chain uses TRBV28 with TRBJ2-3, with 14 positions matching TRBD2. Germline CDR1 reads MDHEN; CDR2 reads SYDVKM. The CDR3 has 19 residues. The J segment lost 10 bases and the V segment lost 3 bases, leaving 18 bases of the junction unmatched. The CDR3 loop is CASSFQPGLAGDRRKAQYF. In DNA, the CDR3 is TGTGCCAGCAGTTTCCAACCGGGACTAGCGGGGGACCGTCGGAAGGCGCAGTATTTT.

A word on this clonotype: The junction and the germline gene differ at one end; a read error may be behind it. The chain combines TRBV7-6 with TRBJ1-1, with 7 nucleotides matching TRBD1. This CDR3 contains 14 residues. Germline CDR1 reads SGHVS; CDR2 reads FNYEAQ. The CDR3 reads CASSLDRENAEAFF. DNA for the CDR3: TGTGCCAGCAGCCTCGACAGGGAGAACGCTGAAGCTTTCTTT.

This clonotype was found a few times. The chain recombines TRBV28 with TRBJ2-7, with D possibly being TRBD1 (6 bases). CDR1 and CDR2 (germline): MDHEN, SYDVKM. The CDR3 runs to 17 residues. V gave up 6 bases and J gave up 2 bases, with 23 bases separating them. The CDR3 here is CASSPSRPGTLAYEQYF. As DNA, the CDR3 is TGTGCCAGCAGCCCCTCCCGTCCCGGGACACTAGCCTACGAGCAGTACTTC.

On this clonotype: One end of the junction varies from germline; a read error may be responsible. The gene calls are TRBV11-2 and TRBJ1-2, with D possibly TRBD1 on 5 matching bases. The CDR3 totals 14 residues. Germline lookup yields CDR1 SGHAT and CDR2 FQNNGV. In DNA form, the CDR3 reads TGTGCCGGCAGCTCCCTTTGGGACCGCTACCGCTACACCTTC. Amino acid sequence: CAGSSLWDRYRYTF.

There are a few counts of this clonotype. The chain has TRBV6-4 and TRBJ2-1; D ambiguous. The CDR3 runs 13 residues. With 4 bases removed from V and 2 bases from J, the gap between germline ends came to 6 bases. Germline CDR1 MRHNA, CDR2 SNTAGT. The CDR3 sequence: CASSVLPYNEQFF. The DNA of the CDR3 is TGTGCCAGCAGTGTCCTCCCCTACAATGAGCAGTTCTTC.

This clonotype was found a few times. The chain uses TRBV7-9 and TRBJ2-7; 7 bases map to TRBD1. Germline CDR1 SEHNR, CDR2 FQNEAQ (reference sequence). Trimming took 2 bases from V and 3 from J; bases not matched to a gene: 10. The CDR3 is 16 residues long. CDR3 in amino acids: CASSLLKGAGVYEQYF. CDR3 nucleotide sequence: TGTGCCAGCAGCTTACTAAAGGGGGCCGGGGTCTACGAGCAGTACTTC.

This clonotype was seen a handful of times. The chain is built from TRBV12-3 or TRBV12-4 and TRBJ2-3; D call uncertain. This CDR3 is 16 amino acids long. The V end was cut by 4 bases, the J end by 4 bases, with 18 bases between. The CDR3 is CASSSRAPPTPDTQYF. In DNA form, the CDR3 reads TGTGCCAGCAGTTCGAGAGCCCCCCCCACCCCAGATACGCAGTATTTT.

This CDR3 is CASSQTWTGADTQYF. For the CDR3, the DNA is TGCGCCAGCAGCCAAACATGGACAGGGGCAGATACGCAGTATTTT. The chain carries TRBV4-3 and TRBJ2-3, with 9 nucleotides matching TRBD1. This CDR3 has 15 residues. Germline loops: CDR1 LGHNA, CDR2 YSLEER. Unmatched junction bases numbered 4, after V lost 2 bases and J lost 4 bases.

Only one count was recorded for this clonotype. This chain joins TRBV12-3 or TRBV12-4 and TRBJ1-1, with unresolved D. The V end was cut by 6 bases, the J end by 0 bases, with 11 bases between. There are 14 residues in the CDR3. CDR3 in DNA: TGTGCCAGCAGGGACGGCCTCTTGAACACTGAAGCTTTCTTT. Amino acid sequence: CASRDGLLNTEAFF.

This chain connects TRBV4-2 to TRBJ2-3, with D possibly TRBD2 on 5 matching bases. V was cut by 4 bases and J by 4 bases, with 15 bases left in between. The CDR3 consists of 15 residues. Germline loops: CDR1 LGHNA, CDR2 YNFKEQ. This chain's CDR3 is CASSPKGGLPDTQYF. CDR3 DNA: TGTGCCAGCAGCCCGAAGGGCGGGCTACCAGATACGCAGTATTTT.

The V call is TRBV7-2, the J call TRBJ1-3, with D perhaps matching TRBD1 (6 bases). The V gene lost 2 bases and the J gene lost 4 bases, with 18 bases spanning the gap. Germline assignment: CDR1 SGHTA and CDR2 FQGNSA. The CDR3 spans 17 residues. In DNA, the CDR3 is TGTGCCAGCAGCTTATACCCGGACAGTTCAGGCGGAAACACCATATATTTT. Translation gives CASSLYPDSSGGNTIYF.

This chain links TRBV20-1 with TRBJ2-5; 10 nucleotides agree with TRBD2. The CDR3 is made up of 14 amino acids. J was trimmed by 11 bases and V by 5 bases; bases with no gene match: 14. Germline V CDR1 and CDR2: DFQATT, SNEGSKA (reference sequence). The CDR3, as DNA: TGCAGTGCTCAGAGCGGGGGGGCGTCGGGGGAGCAGTACTTC. This sequence encodes CSAQSGGASGEQYF.

This chain links TRBV6-5 with TRBJ2-7; TRBD1 matches 8 bases. With 0 bases clipped from V and 3 bases from J, the junction kept 4 bases outside the gene matches. CDR1 and CDR2 from the germline V gene are MNHEY and SVGAGI. This CDR3 comprises 15 residues. CDR3 bases: TGTGCCAGCAGTTACTCGAACAGGGGGGACTACGAGCAGTACTTC. Its protein is CASSYSNRGDYEQYF.

The rearrangement uses TRBV7-9 and TRBJ2-7; D uncertain. The CDR3 totals 11 residues. CDR1 and CDR2 (germline): SEHNR, FQNEAQ (reference sequence). V dropped 10 bases and J dropped 1 base, with 8 bases sitting between them. The chain's CDR3 is CATESSYEQYF. The CDR3 DNA reads TGTGCCACCGAATCTTCCTACGAGCAGTACTTC.